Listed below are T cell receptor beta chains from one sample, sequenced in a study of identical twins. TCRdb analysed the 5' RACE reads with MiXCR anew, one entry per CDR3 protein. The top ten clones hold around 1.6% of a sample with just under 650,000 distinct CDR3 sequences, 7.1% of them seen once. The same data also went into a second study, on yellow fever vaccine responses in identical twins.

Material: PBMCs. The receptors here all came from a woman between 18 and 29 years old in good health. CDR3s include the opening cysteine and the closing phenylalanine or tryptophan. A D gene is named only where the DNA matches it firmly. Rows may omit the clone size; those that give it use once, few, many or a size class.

CDR3 protein: CASSRGTSGRSGETQYF
CDR3 DNA: TGTGCCAGCAGCCGTGGGACTAGCGGGAGGTCGGGGGAGACCCAGTACTTC
V gene: TRBV7-9
J gene: TRBJ2-5
clone size: few
D gene: TRBD2

CDR3 protein: CASSLRATGKNTGELFF
CDR3 DNA: TGTGCCAGCAGCTTAAGGGCGACTGGAAAAAACACCGGGGAGCTGTTTTTT
V gene: TRBV7-9
J gene: TRBJ2-2
clone size: .
D gene: .

CDR3 protein: CAISEPGGPSTDTQYF
CDR3 DNA: TGTGCCATCAGTGAACCCGGGGGGCCCTCCACAGATACGCAGTATTTT
V gene: TRBV10-3
J gene: TRBJ2-3
clone size: few
D gene: .

CDR3 protein: CASSPTSGSGGEQFF
CDR3 DNA: TGTGCCAGCAGCCCGACTAGCGGGAGTGGTGGTGAGCAGTTCTTC
V gene: TRBV3-1
J gene: TRBJ2-1
clone size: .
D gene: TRBD2

CDR3 protein: CASSYSKGGLVDGYTF
CDR3 DNA: TGTGCCAGCAGTTACTCAAAGGGAGGATTAGTGGATGGCTACACCTTC
V gene: TRBV6-2/TRBV6-3
J gene: TRBJ1-2
clone size: many
D gene: .

CDR3 protein: CASSFRQDSSYEQYF
CDR3 DNA: TGTGCCAGCAGCTTCCGACAGGACAGCTCCTACGAGCAGTACTTC
V gene: TRBV13
J gene: TRBJ2-7
clone size: few
D gene: .

CDR3 protein: CASSSPRTGNNSPLHF
CDR3 DNA: TGTGCCAGCAGCTCCCCCAGGACGGGAAATAATTCACCCCTCCACTTT
V gene: TRBV7-2
J gene: TRBJ1-6
clone size: many
D gene: .

CDR3 protein: CATSDSSFTGTGELFF
CDR3 DNA: TGTGCCACCAGTGATTCTTCTTTTACAGGGACCGGGGAGCTGTTTTTT
V gene: TRBV24-1
J gene: TRBJ2-2
clone size: .
D gene: .

CDR3 protein: CSVQTGSSGSGANVLTF
CDR3 DNA: TGCAGCGTCCAAACCGGGTCCTCCGGCTCTGGGGCCAACGTCCTGACTTTC
V gene: TRBV29-1
J gene: TRBJ2-6
clone size: many
D gene: .

CDR3 protein: CASSSGQGHIAKNIQYF
CDR3 DNA: TGTGCCAGCAGCTCCGGACAGGGCCATATAGCCAAAAACATTCAGTACTTC
V gene: TRBV7-2
J gene: TRBJ2-4
clone size: .
D gene: TRBD1

CDR3 protein: CASSEGTSGGLSSYEQYF
CDR3 DNA: TGTGCCAGCAGTGAAGGGACTAGCGGAGGTCTTTCGTCCTACGAGCAGTACTTC
V gene: TRBV25-1
J gene: TRBJ2-7
clone size: many
D gene: TRBD2

CDR3 protein: CASRSDRRNTEAFF
CDR3 DNA: TGTGCCAGCAGATCGGACCGGAGAAACACTGAAGCTTTCTTT
V gene: TRBV12-3/TRBV12-4
J gene: TRBJ1-1
clone size: few
D gene: .

CDR3 protein: CASNAGAVGYTF
CDR3 DNA: TGTGCCAGCAACGCGGGGGCAGTTGGCTACACCTTC
V gene: TRBV12-3/TRBV12-4
J gene: TRBJ1-2
clone size: .
D gene: .

CDR3 protein: CASSPRGYNSPLHF
CDR3 DNA: TGTGCCAGCAGTCCCAGGGGCTATAATTCACCCCTCCACTTT
V gene: TRBV27
J gene: TRBJ1-6
clone size: few
D gene: .

CDR3 protein: CASSRQGNGYTF
CDR3 DNA: TGTGCCAGCAGCCGACAGGGAAATGGCTACACCTTC
V gene: TRBV12-3/TRBV12-4
J gene: TRBJ1-2
clone size: few
D gene: TRBD1

CDR3 protein: CAIRTLGANTGELFF
CDR3 DNA: TGTGCCATCAGGACCCTCGGGGCAAACACCGGGGAGCTGTTTTTT
V gene: TRBV10-3
J gene: TRBJ2-2
clone size: many
D gene: .

CDR3 protein: CASSPRQGAGRNSPLHF
CDR3 DNA: TGTGCCAGCAGCCCACGACAGGGTGCGGGGAGGAATTCACCCCTCCACTTT
V gene: TRBV5-5
J gene: TRBJ1-6
clone size: many
D gene: TRBD1

CDR3 protein: CASSLEAKKGDGYTF
CDR3 DNA: TGCGCCAGCAGCTTGGAGGCGAAAAAAGGGGATGGCTACACCTTC
V gene: TRBV5-1
J gene: TRBJ1-2
clone size: few
D gene: .

CDR3 protein: CASRFRDRDIGELFF
CDR3 DNA: TGTGCCAGTAGATTCCGGGACAGGGACATCGGGGAGCTGTTTTTT
V gene: TRBV6-1
J gene: TRBJ2-2
clone size: once
D gene: TRBD1

CDR3 protein: CASSSTDRGHQPQHF
CDR3 DNA: TGTGCCAGCAGTTCCACGGACAGGGGACACCAGCCCCAGCATTTT
V gene: TRBV12-3/TRBV12-4
J gene: TRBJ1-5
clone size: many
D gene: TRBD1

CDR3 protein: CASSVVGGSTGELFF
CDR3 DNA: TGTGCCAGCAGCGTAGTAGGGGGCAGCACCGGGGAGCTGTTTTTT
V gene: TRBV9
J gene: TRBJ2-2
clone size: few
D gene: TRBD1

CDR3 protein: CSATTGFTDTQYF
CDR3 DNA: TGCAGTGCTACCACAGGGTTCACAGATACGCAGTATTTT
V gene: TRBV20-1
J gene: TRBJ2-3
clone size: .
D gene: .

CDR3 protein: CSARTGETDTEAFF
CDR3 DNA: TGCAGTGCTAGGACAGGGGAAACCGACACTGAAGCTTTCTTT
V gene: TRBV20-1
J gene: TRBJ1-1
clone size: few
D gene: TRBD1

CDR3 protein: CASSTSGSAYEQYF
CDR3 DNA: TGTGCCAGCAGTACTAGCGGGAGTGCCTACGAGCAGTACTTC
V gene: TRBV12-3/TRBV12-4
J gene: TRBJ2-7
clone size: few
D gene: TRBD2

CDR3 protein: CASKPGTGFDTGELFF
CDR3 DNA: TGTGCCAGCAAGCCCGGGACAGGGTTCGACACCGGGGAGCTGTTTTTT
V gene: TRBV12-3/TRBV12-4
J gene: TRBJ2-2
clone size: .
D gene: TRBD1

CDR3 protein: CASSLTDNYGYTF
CDR3 DNA: TGTGCCAGCAGCCTCACCGATAACTATGGCTACACCTTC
V gene: TRBV2
J gene: TRBJ1-2
clone size: many
D gene: .

CDR3 protein: CSASLTGDSNQPQHF
CDR3 DNA: TGCAGTGCTAGCCTGACAGGGGATAGCAATCAGCCCCAGCATTTT
V gene: TRBV20-1
J gene: TRBJ1-5
clone size: many
D gene: TRBD1

CDR3 protein: CASSSQYEQYF
CDR3 DNA: TGTGCCAGCAGCTCCCAATACGAGCAGTACTTC
V gene: TRBV7-9
J gene: TRBJ2-7
clone size: .
D gene: .

CDR3 protein: CASSRLGLVGELFF
CDR3 DNA: TGTGCCAGCAGCCGACTAGGGCTTGTCGGGGAGCTGTTTTTT
V gene: TRBV7-3
J gene: TRBJ2-2
clone size: many
D gene: .

CDR3 protein: CASSFHETQYF
CDR3 DNA: TGTGCCAGCAGTTTCCACGAGACCCAGTACTTC
V gene: TRBV28
J gene: TRBJ2-5
clone size: few
D gene: .

CDR3 protein: CASSEGTSGSRIYEQYF
CDR3 DNA: TGCGCCAGCAGTGAAGGGACTAGCGGGAGTAGAATCTACGAGCAGTACTTC
V gene: TRBV5-1
J gene: TRBJ2-7
clone size: many
D gene: TRBD2

CDR3 protein: CASSLQGYVLGRQFF
CDR3 DNA: TGTGCCAGCAGTCTGCAGGGTTACGTCCTCGGGCGGCAGTTCTTC
V gene: TRBV14
J gene: TRBJ2-1
clone size: .
D gene: .

CDR3 protein: CASTNLRTGQETQYF
CDR3 DNA: TGTGCCAGCACCAACTTGAGGACAGGCCAAGAGACCCAGTACTTC
V gene: TRBV25-1
J gene: TRBJ2-5
clone size: many
D gene: TRBD1

CDR3 protein: CASSKTRRGRDTWELFF
CDR3 DNA: TGCGCCAGCAGCAAGACGAGGCGCGGGCGGGACACCTGGGAGCTGTTTTTT
V gene: TRBV4-1
J gene: TRBJ2-2
clone size: many
D gene: .

CDR3 protein: CASSENYEQFF
CDR3 DNA: TGCGCCAGCAGTGAGAATTATGAGCAGTTCTTC
V gene: TRBV10-1
J gene: TRBJ2-1
clone size: .
D gene: .

CDR3 protein: CASTGGTPKNYGYTF
CDR3 DNA: TGTGCCAGCACCGGGGGGACACCAAAGAACTATGGCTACACCTTC
V gene: TRBV25-1
J gene: TRBJ1-2
clone size: .
D gene: .